Sequencing of this TCR beta chain was carried out in a study of T-cell reconstitution after alpha-beta-depleted transplantation in children. Unique molecular identifiers were used to barcode this TCRbeta library. TCRdb ran MiXCR on the PCR reads and lists one entry per CDR3 protein. The sample has 60,000 or so distinct CDR3 sequences, roughly 46% seen once. CDR3 length: 13 amino acids. Germline loops: CDR1 LGHDT, CDR2 YNNKEL (reference sequence). V was cut by 3 bases and J by 2 bases, with 6 bases left in between. This clonotype was observed a few times. The sequence was collected from a male patient aged 10 to 17 who had a stem cell transplant for acute lymphoblastic leukemia, so the T cells may come from the graft donor. The V gene is TRBV3-1, the J gene TRBJ2-3; D not certain. Sequenced material: PBMCs, mostly from graft donor cells, taken 360 days after TCRalphabeta/CD19-depleted stem cell transplant. Written as DNA, the CDR3 is TGTGCCAGCAGCCACCCCCCCACAGATACGCAGTATTTT. This sequence encodes CASSHPPTDTQYF.